A single T cell receptor beta chain is shown here with its context. What antigen it recognizes has not been identified. The sample holds no much larger clone one base away, and base qualities are not on file. The record originates from a study of tumor-infiltrating lymphocytes in primary liver carcinoma (dated by TCRdb to 2016 to 2017). With regard to the full study: Of the five patients (three men and two women, aged 30 to 69 years), four had hepatocellular carcinoma and one had combined HCC and intrahepatic cholangiocarcinoma. The tumors of the five patients were staged as T1-T3 N0M0, with maximum diameters ranging from roughly 4.2 to 10 cm. Each sample produced about 3.5 to 8 million productive TCRbeta reads, and read depth showed no significant difference between tissue types. For each liver tumor, the study sampled five regions along with adjacent normal tissue and blood, and applied TCRbeta repertoire sequencing, expression microarrays and whole-exome sequencing. A total of 35 or so specimens from 5 patients, comprising some 25 tumor regions, 5 adjacent noncancerous liver tissues and 5 peripheral blood samples, were covered by TCRbeta repertoire sequencing. To link TCRbeta repertoire diversity to the local molecular phenotype, the 20 to 25 tumor region samples were profiled with Agilent mRNA microarrays. High reproducibility was observed for the technical replicate repertoires, with mean shared-clone rates approximately 0.9 and correlation coefficients above 0.98.

Results and caveats for the whole study, not just this receptor: Only about 8-24% of top clones were found in all five regions of a tumor, suggesting spatial heterogeneity of tumor-infiltrating T cells. Because the samples were bulk and unsorted, CD4+ and CD8+ T cell repertoires could not be compared. Compared with blood, tumors had a significantly larger share of the repertoire taken up by the top 250 clones (p = 0.039). Because sequencing covered only the TCR beta chain and unpaired alpha chains were not captured, true repertoire diversity is likely underestimated. Repertoire overlap was higher between tumor regions (mean about 35%) than tumor-adjacent (approximately 17%) or tumor-blood (14%) pairs, consistent with antigen-driven expansion. With just a few patients in the study, the authors point out that the findings should be validated in a larger study.

Trimming costs V 4 bases and J 4 bases, and their ends lie 16 bases apart. Based on the germline V gene, the CDR1 and CDR2 sequences are SQVTM and ANQGSEA. Reading from cysteine to phenylalanine, the CDR3 counts 14 amino acids. The sequence is cut down to CDR3 DNA, 42 bases in frame from base 1. Total RNA and DNA were co-extracted from roughly 18-30 mg of bulk tissue with the AllPrep DNA/RNA mini kit, without cell sorting. Between late 2015 and March 2016, roughly five patients in China with histopathologically diagnosed primary liver carcinoma had surgical resection. At the time of sampling, the patients were treatment-naive and had chronic HBV infection. Each tumor was sampled at five spatially separated regions: the superior, inferior, left-lateral and right-lateral poles and the tumor centre. According to histology, viable tumor cells made up more than 75% of every tumor sample. Fresh tumor and adjacent tissue pieces were bisected, with one half stored in RNAlater at -80 degrees C and the other half sent for histology.

A constant-region primer and ProtoScript II reverse transcriptase were used to reverse-transcribe TCRbeta-specific cDNA from roughly 0.5 ug total RNA. The TCRbeta libraries were prepared through three rounds of nested multiplex PCR following a slightly modified ARM-PCR procedure. Each of the first two PCR rounds ran for about 10 cycles and used multiplex TRBV1-TRBV30 forward primers together with a Cbeta reverse primer. Sample barcodes and Illumina adapters were added in a final 25-cycle PCR using Deep VentR polymerase. Amplicons of 200-500 bp were gel-purified with a QIAquick gel extraction kit before sequencing. An Illumina HiSeq 2500 was used to sequence the TCRbeta amplicons, generating 250-bp paired-end reads. The paper's data handling went like this. To recover full CDR3 sequences, reads were quality-trimmed using Trimmomatic v0.33 and paired reads were then merged using FLASH v1.2.11. V, D and J germline segments were assigned to the rearranged TCRbeta sequences using MiGEC v1.2.1b. Clonotype statistics and Shannon-Wiener diversity indices were computed with VDJtools v1.0.0. Except for diversity analysis, only each sample's 250 most abundant clonotypes were used in subsequent analyses to reduce sampling bias. TCRdb itself trimmed the public reads at Q25 with fastp, ran MiXCR and retained productive beta chains. Identical CDR3 proteins give one entry, which carries the most common genes and DNA. What appears here as the V and J calls and clone size reflects TCRdb's work, not the paper's. The sample has 95,000 to 150,000 distinct CDR3 sequences on record, 50% to 80% of them singletons. The ten largest clones capture approximately 8.9% of the sample.

Specimen: liver tumor tissue from sampling region 3. This sample's cell subset or site label indicates: tumor region T3, left-lateral pole. The TCR comes from a woman aged 60-75 years with primary liver carcinoma and hepatitis B virus infection. The V gene is TRBV29-1 and the J gene is TRBJ1-2, with the D gene not clear enough to name. The base sequence is TGCAGCGTTGGAATCTATGACTGTTCCTATGGCTACACCTTC. Translated, this is CSVGIYDCSYGYTF.